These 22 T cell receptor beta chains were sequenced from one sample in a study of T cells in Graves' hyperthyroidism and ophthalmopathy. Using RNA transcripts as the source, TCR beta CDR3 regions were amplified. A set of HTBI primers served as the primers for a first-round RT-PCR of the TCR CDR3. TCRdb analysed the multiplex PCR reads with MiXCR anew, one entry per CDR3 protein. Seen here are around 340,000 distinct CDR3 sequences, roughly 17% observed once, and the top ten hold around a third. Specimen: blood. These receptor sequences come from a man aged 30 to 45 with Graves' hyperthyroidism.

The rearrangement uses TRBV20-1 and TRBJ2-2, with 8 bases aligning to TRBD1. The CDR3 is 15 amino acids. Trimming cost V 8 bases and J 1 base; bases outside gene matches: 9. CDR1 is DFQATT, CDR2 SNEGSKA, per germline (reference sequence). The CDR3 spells CSTPGQEMNTGELFF. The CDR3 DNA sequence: TGCAGTACCCCGGGACAGGAGATGAACACCGGGGAGCTGTTTTTT.

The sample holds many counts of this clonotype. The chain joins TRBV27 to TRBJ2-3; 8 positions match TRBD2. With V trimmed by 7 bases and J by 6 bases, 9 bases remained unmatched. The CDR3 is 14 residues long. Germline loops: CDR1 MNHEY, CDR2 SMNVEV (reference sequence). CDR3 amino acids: CASNQAGVDDTQYF. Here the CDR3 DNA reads TGTGCCAGCAACCAAGCGGGAGTCGATGATACGCAGTATTTT.

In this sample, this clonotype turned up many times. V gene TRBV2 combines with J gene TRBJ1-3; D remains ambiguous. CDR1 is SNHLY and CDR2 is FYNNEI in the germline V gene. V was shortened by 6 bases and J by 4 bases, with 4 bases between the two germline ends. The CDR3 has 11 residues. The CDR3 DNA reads TGTGCCAGCAGGAGGGGAAACACCATATATTTT. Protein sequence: CASRRGNTIYF. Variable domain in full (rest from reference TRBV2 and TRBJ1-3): EPEVTQTPSHQVTQMGQEVILRCVPISNHLYFYWYRQILGQKVEFLVSFYNNEISEKSEIFDDQFSVERPDGSNFTLKIRSTKLEDSAMYFCASRRGNTIYFGEGSWLTVV.

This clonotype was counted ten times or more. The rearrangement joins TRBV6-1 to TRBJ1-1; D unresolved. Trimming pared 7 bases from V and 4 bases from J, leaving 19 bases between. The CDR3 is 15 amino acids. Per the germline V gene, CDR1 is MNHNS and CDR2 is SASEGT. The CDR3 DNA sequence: TGTGCCAGCACCCAGGATGGATGGGGTGCCACTGAAGCTTTCTTT. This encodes CASTQDGWGATEAFF.

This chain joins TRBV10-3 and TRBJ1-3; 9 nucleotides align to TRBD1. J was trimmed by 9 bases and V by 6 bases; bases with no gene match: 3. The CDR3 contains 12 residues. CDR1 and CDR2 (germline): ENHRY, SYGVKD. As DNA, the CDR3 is TGTGCCATCAGGGACAGGGGCACCACCATATATTTT. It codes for CAIRDRGTTIYF.

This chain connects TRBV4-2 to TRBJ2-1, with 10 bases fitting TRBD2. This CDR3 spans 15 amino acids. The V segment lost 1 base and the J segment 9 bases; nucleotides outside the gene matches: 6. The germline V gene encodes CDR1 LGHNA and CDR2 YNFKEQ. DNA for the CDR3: TGTGCCAGCAGCCAAGGCCGCGGACTAGCGGTTGAGCAGTTCTTC. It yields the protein CASSQGRGLAVEQFF.

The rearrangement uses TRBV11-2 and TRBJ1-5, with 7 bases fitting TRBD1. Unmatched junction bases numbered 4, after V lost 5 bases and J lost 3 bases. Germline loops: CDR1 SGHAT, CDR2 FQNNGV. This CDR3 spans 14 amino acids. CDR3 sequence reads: CASSETGLNQPQHF. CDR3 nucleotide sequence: TGTGCCAGCAGCGAGACAGGGCTCAATCAGCCCCAGCATTTT.

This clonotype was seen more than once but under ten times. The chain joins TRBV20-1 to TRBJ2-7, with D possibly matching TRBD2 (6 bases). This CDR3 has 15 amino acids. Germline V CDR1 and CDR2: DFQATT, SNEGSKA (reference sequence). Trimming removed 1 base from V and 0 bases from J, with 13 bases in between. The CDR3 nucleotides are TGCAGTGCTAGAGCCCCCCGGGGGAGCTCCTACGAGCAGTACTTC. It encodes CSARAPRGSSYEQYF.

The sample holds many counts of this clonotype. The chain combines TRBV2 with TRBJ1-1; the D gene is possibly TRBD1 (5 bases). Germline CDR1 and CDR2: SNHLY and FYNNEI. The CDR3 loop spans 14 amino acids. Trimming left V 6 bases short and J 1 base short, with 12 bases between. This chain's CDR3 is CASSWLQGNTEAFF. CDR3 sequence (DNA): TGTGCCAGCAGCTGGCTTCAGGGGAACACTGAAGCTTTCTTT. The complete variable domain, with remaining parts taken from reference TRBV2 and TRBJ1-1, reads EPEVTQTPSHQVTQMGQEVILRCVPISNHLYFYWYRQILGQKVEFLVSFYNNEISEKSEIFDDQFSVERPDGSNFTLKIRSTKLEDSAMYFCASSWLQGNTEAFFGQGTRLTVV.

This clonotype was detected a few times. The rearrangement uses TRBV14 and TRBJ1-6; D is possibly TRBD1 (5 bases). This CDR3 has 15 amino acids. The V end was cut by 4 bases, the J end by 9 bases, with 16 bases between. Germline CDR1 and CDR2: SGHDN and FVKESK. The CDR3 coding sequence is TGTGCCAGCAGCCCAGGGTCAGGGCTGGCTTCACCCCTCCACTTT. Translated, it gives CASSPGSGLASPLHF.

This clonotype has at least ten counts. The CDR3 DNA reads TGTGCCAGCAGTGATAGTCCTGGTACAGATACGCAGTATTTT. It yields the protein CASSDSPGTDTQYF. The chain links TRBV12-3 or TRBV12-4 to TRBJ2-3; D ambiguous. Trimming stripped 5 bases from V and 3 bases from J, with 12 bases between. This CDR3 is 14 amino acids long.

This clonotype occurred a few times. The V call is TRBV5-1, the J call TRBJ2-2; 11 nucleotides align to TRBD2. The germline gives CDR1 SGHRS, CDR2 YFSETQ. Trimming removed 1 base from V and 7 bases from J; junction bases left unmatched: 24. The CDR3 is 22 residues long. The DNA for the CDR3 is TGCGCCAGCAGCTTGAATTCCCCCTCGCGGATAAGACTAGCGGGATTAGACGGGGAGCTGTTTTTT. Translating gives CASSLNSPSRIRLAGLDGELFF.

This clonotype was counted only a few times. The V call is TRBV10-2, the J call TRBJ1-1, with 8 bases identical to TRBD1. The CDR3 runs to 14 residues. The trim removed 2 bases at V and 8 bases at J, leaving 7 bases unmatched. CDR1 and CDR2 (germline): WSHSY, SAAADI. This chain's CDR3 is CASSEGQGVQEAFF. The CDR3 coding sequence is TGCGCCAGCAGTGAGGGACAGGGCGTACAGGAAGCTTTCTTT.

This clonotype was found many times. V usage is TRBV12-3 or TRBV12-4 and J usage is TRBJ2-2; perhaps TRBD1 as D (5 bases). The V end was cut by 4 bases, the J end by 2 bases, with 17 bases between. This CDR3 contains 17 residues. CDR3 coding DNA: TGTGCCAGCAGTTCAAAAATTCAGGGAACCAACACCGGGGAGCTGTTTTTT. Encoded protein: CASSSKIQGTNTGELFF.

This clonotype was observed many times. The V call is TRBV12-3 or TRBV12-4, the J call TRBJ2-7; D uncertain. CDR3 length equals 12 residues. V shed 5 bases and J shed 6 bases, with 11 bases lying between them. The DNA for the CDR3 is TGTGCCAGCAGTCCAACGCCGTTCGAGCAGTACTTC. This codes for CASSPTPFEQYF.

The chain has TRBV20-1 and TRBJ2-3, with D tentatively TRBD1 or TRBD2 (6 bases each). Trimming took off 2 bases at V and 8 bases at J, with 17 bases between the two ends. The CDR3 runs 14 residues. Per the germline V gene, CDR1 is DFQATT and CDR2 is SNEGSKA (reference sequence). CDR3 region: CSARWGAEFGTQYF. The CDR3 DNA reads TGCAGTGCTAGATGGGGGGCAGAATTTGGTACGCAGTATTTT.

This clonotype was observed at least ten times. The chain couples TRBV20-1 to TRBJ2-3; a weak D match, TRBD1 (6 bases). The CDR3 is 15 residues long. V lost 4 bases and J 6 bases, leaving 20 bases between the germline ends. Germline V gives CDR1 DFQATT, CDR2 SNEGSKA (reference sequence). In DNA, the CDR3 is TGCAGTGCTACCTATGGGTGGCCGAGGGGGGATACGCAGTATTTT. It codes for CSATYGWPRGDTQYF.

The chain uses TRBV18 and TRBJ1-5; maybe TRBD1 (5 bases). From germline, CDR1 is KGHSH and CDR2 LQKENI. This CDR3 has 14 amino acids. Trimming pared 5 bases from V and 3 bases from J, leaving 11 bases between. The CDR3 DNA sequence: TGTGCCAGCTCAGGGTGGGGGACCAATCAGCCCCAGCATTTT. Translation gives CASSGWGTNQPQHF.

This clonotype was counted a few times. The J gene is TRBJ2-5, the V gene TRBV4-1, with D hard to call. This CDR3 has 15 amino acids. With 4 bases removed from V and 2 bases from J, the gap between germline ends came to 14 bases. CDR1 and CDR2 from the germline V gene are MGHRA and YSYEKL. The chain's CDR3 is CASSPVEQSQETQYF. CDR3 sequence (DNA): TGCGCCAGCAGCCCAGTCGAGCAATCGCAAGAGACCCAGTACTTC.

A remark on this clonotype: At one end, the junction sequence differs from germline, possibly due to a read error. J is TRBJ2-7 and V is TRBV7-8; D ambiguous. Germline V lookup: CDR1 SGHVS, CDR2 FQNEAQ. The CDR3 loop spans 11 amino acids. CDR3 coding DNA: TGTGCCAGCAGTCAAAGGAGCGAGCAGCACTTC. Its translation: CASSQRSEQHF.

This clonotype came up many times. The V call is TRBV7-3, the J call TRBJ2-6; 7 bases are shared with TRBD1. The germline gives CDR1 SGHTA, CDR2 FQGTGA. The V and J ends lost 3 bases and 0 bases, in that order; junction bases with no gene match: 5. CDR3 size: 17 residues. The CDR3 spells CASSFRDSFSGANVLTF. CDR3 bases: TGTGCCAGCAGCTTCCGGGACAGCTTCTCTGGGGCCAACGTCCTGACTTTC.

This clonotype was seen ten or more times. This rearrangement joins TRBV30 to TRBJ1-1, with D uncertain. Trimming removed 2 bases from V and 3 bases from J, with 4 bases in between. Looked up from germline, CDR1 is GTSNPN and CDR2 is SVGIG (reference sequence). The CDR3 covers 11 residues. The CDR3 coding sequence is TGTGCCTGGAGTTGGGACACTGAAGCTTTCTTT. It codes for CAWSWDTEAFF. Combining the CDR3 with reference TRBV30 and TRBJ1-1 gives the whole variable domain SQTIHQWPATLVQPVGSPLSLECTVEGTSNPNLYWYRQAAGRGLQLLFYSVGIGQISSEVPQNLSASRPQDRQFILSSKKLLLSDSGFYLCAWSWDTEAFFGQGTRLTVV.